This T cell receptor (beta chain) was sequenced in a study of shared clonotypes between healthy human individuals. Study findings and constraints: Clonotypes which were not shared had lower generation probabilities than clonotypes that all four donors shared.

Regarding this clone: Antigen unknown.

The method was immunoSEQ multiplex PCR; TCRdb's version includes in-frame clones alone and lacks a portion of them. This sample has millions of clones; approximately 92% occur once, and the top ten carry roughly 0.14%. Everyone who donated was a Caucasian adult who lived in Nashville, Tennessee. The TCR originated in a man aged 18 to 35 in good health. The sample comprised naive CD4+ T cells sorted from blood. The sample's subset: CD45RA+ positively selected.

The CDR3 region has the DNA TGTGCCAGCAGTAACCGACAGGGGTCAGGCACTGAAGCTTTCTTT. Translation gives CASSNRQGSGTEAFF. The rearrangement joins TRBV6-1 to TRBJ1-1; 8 bases line up with TRBD1. The J segment lost 4 bases and the V segment lost 5 bases, leaving 9 bases of the junction unmatched. Per the germline V gene, CDR1 is MNHNS and CDR2 is SASEGT. This CDR3 has 15 residues.